This entry lists 16 T cell receptor beta chains sequenced from one sample in a study of T-cell reconstitution after alpha-beta-depleted transplantation in children. Molecular barcoding with unique molecular identifiers was used for the TCRbeta library. TCRdb itself ran the PCR reads through MiXCR, one entry per CDR3 protein. Of more than 200,000 distinct CDR3 sequences in the sample, roughly 8.1% are singletons; the top ten hold about a third. The sequencing used PBMCs, mostly from graft donor cells, collected 360 days after TCRalphabeta/CD19-depleted stem cell transplant. These receptors all stem from a male patient aged 2-9 years who had a stem cell transplant for acute myeloid leukemia, so the T cells may come from the graft donor.

In this sample, this clonotype turned up many times. This sequence joins TRBV5-1 and TRBJ2-3, with D possibly being TRBD1 or TRBD2 (5 bases each). Looked up from germline, CDR1 is SGHRS and CDR2 is YFSETQ. The CDR3 has 13 residues. V gave up 4 bases and J gave up 7 bases, with 13 bases separating them. CDR3: CASSPWDANTQYF. The CDR3 coding sequence is TGCGCCAGCAGCCCTTGGGACGCCAATACGCAGTATTTT.

This clonotype was picked up a small number of times. The chain couples TRBV29-1 to TRBJ1-2; a weak D match, TRBD1 (5 bases). This CDR3 spans 16 amino acids. The germline V gene encodes CDR1 SQVTM and CDR2 ANQGSEA. The V end was cut by 5 bases, the J end by 4 bases, with 23 bases between. As DNA, the CDR3 is TGCAGCGTTCTGGGTGGAGGGGCTACAGTCGGCTATGGCTACACCTTC. Residues: CSVLGGGATVGYGYTF.

The chain carries TRBV12-3 or TRBV12-4 and TRBJ1-1; maybe TRBD1 (5 bases). V was clipped by 1 base and J by 11 bases, with 8 bases between them. The CDR3 is 11 residues long. The CDR3 loop reads CASSLGGTAFF. Written as DNA, the CDR3 is TGTGCCAGCAGTTTAGGAGGGACTGCTTTCTTT.

Of note for this clonotype: This may arise from a read error, as a much more abundant clone is one base away. The gene calls are TRBV7-9 and TRBJ2-5; the D is unclear. The CDR3 loop spans 16 amino acids. Germline V CDR1 and CDR2: SEHNR, FQNEAQ (reference sequence). Trimming stripped 4 bases from V and 4 bases from J, with 19 bases between. DNA for the CDR3: TGTGCCAGCAGCTCCGCCGGGTGGGCGGAAGGAGAGACCCAGTACTTC. This encodes CASSSAGWAEGETQYF.

The sample holds many counts of this clonotype. The rearrangement joins TRBV18 to TRBJ2-1; 10 nucleotides line up with TRBD2. Germline CDR1 is KGHSH and CDR2 is LQKENI. V dropped 1 base and J dropped 4; count of bases not matched to a gene: 1. The CDR3 runs 15 residues. CDR3 region: CASSPLSGGYNEQFF. The CDR3 DNA sequence: TGTGCCAGCTCACCACTTAGCGGGGGGTACAATGAGCAGTTCTTC.

The table lists this clonotype with many counts. CDR3 in DNA: TGTGCCAGCAGCTCGGACAGGAATGTCTATGGCTACACCTTC. This codes for CASSSDRNVYGYTF. The V gene is TRBV7-2, the J gene TRBJ1-2, with 7 bases fitting TRBD1. The CDR3 has 14 residues. Germline CDR1 reads SGHTA; CDR2 reads FQGNSA. J gave up 4 bases and V 4 bases, and 6 bases lay outside the gene matches.

In this sample, this clonotype turned up a few times. The rearrangement joins TRBV12-3 or TRBV12-4 to TRBJ2-7; TRBD1 or TRBD2 may be the D gene (5 bases each). The CDR3 covers 11 residues. CDR3 nucleotide sequence: TGTCTGTTGGGGGTCTTCTACGAGCAGTACGTC. Its protein product is CLLGVFYEQYV.

This clonotype has at least ten counts. The chain's CDR3 is CSVKEQGLSDTQYF. In nucleotides, the CDR3 is TGCAGCGTAAAAGAGCAGGGACTCTCAGATACGCAGTATTTT. V usage is TRBV29-1 and J usage is TRBJ2-3; D perhaps matches TRBD2 (6 bases). In germline, CDR1 is SQVTM, CDR2 ANQGSEA. V was cut by 6 bases and J by 4 bases, with 17 bases left in between. The CDR3 has 14 amino acids.

This clonotype was detected ten times or more. CDR3 sequence: CSAPRAAASTDTQYF. The DNA of the CDR3 is TGCAGTGCCCCAAGGGCGGCCGCTAGCACAGATACGCAGTATTTT. The V gene is TRBV20-1, the J gene TRBJ2-3; D gene ambiguous. Germline CDR1 reads DFQATT; CDR2 reads SNEGSKA (reference sequence). Deletions cut 6 bases from V and 0 bases from J, with 16 bases between. The CDR3 length is 15 residues.

This clonotype was counted a few times. V usage is TRBV18 and J usage is TRBJ1-3; D not certain. The CDR3 loop spans 15 amino acids. Trimming left V 3 bases short and J 0 bases short, with 9 bases between. CDR1 is KGHSH, CDR2 LQKENI, per germline. The CDR3 spells CASSPRQLSGNTIYF. CDR3 coding DNA: TGTGCCAGCTCACCCAGGCAACTCTCTGGAAACACCATATATTTT.

This clonotype has ten or more counts. The CDR3, as DNA: TGTGCCAGCAGTTTAGCTTTGCGGTCACAGTACTTC. It encodes CASSLALRSQYF. The J gene is TRBJ2-4, the V gene TRBV12-3 or TRBV12-4, with D unclear. The CDR3 contains 12 residues. Trimming shortened V by 0 bases and J by 13 bases, and 10 bases separated the two germline ends.

This clonotype was counted ten times or more. The chain is built from TRBV29-1 and TRBJ1-2; D is possibly TRBD1 (6 bases). V was clipped by 6 bases and J by 13 bases, with 15 bases between them. Germline values: CDR1 SQVTM, CDR2 ANQGSEA. This CDR3 has 10 amino acids. The CDR3 loop reads CSVDKQGFTF. CDR3 bases: TGCAGCGTCGATAAACAGGGTTTCACCTTC.

This clonotype has at least ten counts. The genes are TRBV7-9 and TRBJ2-5; D possibly corresponds to TRBD2 (6 bases). Germline V gene data show CDR1 as SEHNR and CDR2 as FQNEAQ (reference sequence). The CDR3 runs 16 residues. Deletions cut 1 base from V and 2 bases from J, with 14 bases between. The CDR3 nucleotides read TGTGCCAGCAGCTTAGGCCGACTAGTGGAGCAAGAGACCCAGTACTTC. This codes for CASSLGRLVEQETQYF.

The chain recombines TRBV7-2 with TRBJ2-1; D might be TRBD1 (5 bases). The CDR3 contains 16 residues. V was shortened by 5 bases and J by 0 bases, with 14 bases between the two germline ends. CDR1 SGHTA and CDR2 FQGNSA come from the germline V gene. The CDR3 coding sequence is TGTGCCAGCAGCCCCGCAAACAGGCGCTCCTACAATGAGCAGTTCTTC. Its translation is CASSPANRRSYNEQFF.

The rearrangement joins TRBV27 to TRBJ1-2; 7 nucleotides line up with TRBD1. The germline CDR1 and CDR2 sequences are MNHEY and SMNVEV (reference sequence). The CDR3 length is 15 residues. V dropped 2 bases and J dropped 5; count of bases not matched to a gene: 8. CDR3 DNA: TGTGCCAGCAGTTTAGGACAGGACGGGTCATATGGCTACACCTTC. It translates to CASSLGQDGSYGYTF.

The table lists this clonotype with many counts. This chain uses TRBV4-1 with TRBJ2-7, with D possibly TRBD2 on 5 matching bases. The CDR3 sequence is 16 residues long. The germline CDR1 and CDR2 sequences are MGHRA and YSYEKL. V gave up 4 bases and J gave up 6 bases, with 22 bases separating them. The CDR3 DNA is TGCGCCAGCAGCCGCGGACTCTCGGTATCTGCTAGCGAGCAGTACTTC. Its protein is CASSRGLSVSASEQYF.